One sample yielded the 29 T cell receptor beta chains listed below, sequenced in a study of T-cell memory formation after mild COVID-19. MiXCR, run by TCRdb on the 5' RACE reads, gives a single entry per CDR3 protein. The table lists under 450,000 distinct CDR3 sequences, less than 25% of them singletons, with around 13% in the top ten. The sequenced sample consisted of PBMCs or a T cell subset sorted from them (not recorded which). These receptors originate from an adult woman who had mild COVID-19 (a few samples of this study predate the infection). Cell type and time point are not known.

There are a few counts of this clonotype. J is TRBJ2-3 and V is TRBV24-1; D not resolved. CDR3 size: 16 residues. Trimming removed 7 bases at V and 4 bases at J, with 20 bases between. Per germline, CDR1 KGHDR and CDR2 SFDVKD. This CDR3 is CATSPLGLGEADTQYF. CDR3 DNA sequence: TGTGCCACCAGCCCCCTGGGGTTAGGCGAGGCAGATACGCAGTATTTT.

In this sample, this clonotype turned up a few times. The CDR3 bases are TGCAGTGCCCGGACTAGCGGGAGACAGAGGCGGCAGTTCTTC. Translated: CSARTSGRQRRQFF. The chain joins TRBV20-1 to TRBJ2-1; 13 nucleotides line up with TRBD2. Trimming cost V 6 bases and J 12 bases; bases outside gene matches: 11. Per germline, CDR1 DFQATT and CDR2 SNEGSKA (reference sequence). There are 14 residues in the CDR3.

The V and J genes are TRBV12-3 or TRBV12-4 and TRBJ1-4, with TRBD1 matching over 7 bases. Trimming at V came to 5 bases and at J to 10 bases, leaving 1 base not matched to a gene. The CDR3 loop spans 11 amino acids. The CDR3 DNA reads TGTGCCAGCAGTGCAGGGGGAAAACTGTTTTTT. It encodes CASSAGGKLFF.

About this clonotype: The junction departs from germline at one end; a sequencing error may be responsible. This chain links TRBV7-8 with TRBJ2-2; TRBD2 matches 7 bases. From germline, CDR1 is SGHVS and CDR2 FQNEAQ. The CDR3 length is 15 residues. In DNA form, the CDR3 reads TGTGCCAACAGCCTCGGACTAGAGGGAACCGGGGAGCTGTTTTTT. Translated, it gives CANSLGLEGTGELFF.

The rearrangement uses TRBV3-1 and TRBJ2-7; possibly TRBD2 for D (5 bases). This CDR3 spans 13 amino acids. Germline-derived CDR1 and CDR2 are LGHDT and YNNKEL (reference sequence). Deletions cut 4 bases from V and 5 bases from J, with 12 bases between. This chain's CDR3 is CASSPRLLDEQYF. The CDR3 DNA follows: TGTGCCAGCAGCCCCCGACTACTCGACGAGCAGTACTTC.

The chain carries TRBV6-5 and TRBJ1-4, with 7 positions matching TRBD1. Germline values: CDR1 MNHEY, CDR2 SVGAGI. This CDR3 comprises 16 residues. Unmatched junction bases numbered 5, after V lost 0 bases and J lost 4 bases. In DNA form, the CDR3 reads TGTGCCAGCAGTTACTCTCCCGGGACAGTTAATGAAAAACTGTTTTTT. Translating it yields CASSYSPGTVNEKLFF.

This clonotype was counted only a few times. CDR3 loop: CASSLETGPMLGEQYF. The CDR3 DNA sequence: TGTGCCAGCAGCCTCGAGACAGGCCCGATGCTGGGCGAGCAGTACTTC. The chain carries TRBV7-8 and TRBJ2-7; possible D gene TRBD1, 6 bases. CDR3 length: 16 amino acids. The V end lost 5 bases, the J end lost 6 bases, and 23 bases lay between the germline ends. Germline V gene sequence: CDR1 SGHVS, CDR2 FQNEAQ.

This clonotype was counted between two and nine times. This sequence joins TRBV27 and TRBJ2-1, with 8 bases aligning to TRBD2. The ends lost 8 bases at V and 9 bases at J; junction bases unmatched: 12. This CDR3 region has 14 residues. The V gene's germline CDR1 is MNHEY and CDR2 SMNVEV (reference sequence). CDR3 protein: CASDPRGGASEQFF. In DNA, the CDR3 is TGTGCCAGCGACCCCCGGGGGGGGGCGAGTGAGCAGTTCTTC.

The chain links TRBV4-1 to TRBJ2-2; weak D call: TRBD1 (6 bases). The V gene's germline CDR1 is MGHRA and CDR2 YSYEKL. The V end lost 1 base, the J end lost 4 bases, and 13 bases lay between the germline ends. The length of the CDR3 is 16 residues. CDR3 residues: CASSQGSGVGTGELFF. The CDR3 region has the DNA TGCGCCAGCAGCCAAGGATCAGGGGTTGGCACCGGGGAGCTGTTTTTT.

The V and J genes are TRBV11-3 and TRBJ2-7; 7 bases are a match to TRBD2. After removal of 8 bases from V and 2 bases from J, the junction contained 6 bases not matched to a gene. CDR1 and CDR2 (germline): SGHNT, YENEEA. The CDR3 totals 13 residues. The CDR3 nucleotides read TGTGCCAGCGAGGGAGGGGAAGCCTACGAGCAGTACTTC. This codes for CASEGGEAYEQYF.

The chain combines TRBV5-1 with TRBJ2-2; 8 nucleotides agree with TRBD1. Germline CDR1 is SGHRS and CDR2 is YFSETQ. Germline trimming cut 4 bases from V and 5 bases from J; bases unmatched to any gene: 10. This CDR3 has 16 amino acids. CDR3 protein: CASSPSGQGGTGELFF. The CDR3 coding sequence is TGCGCCAGCAGCCCGAGCGGACAGGGTGGTACCGGGGAGCTGTTTTTT.

The V and J genes are TRBV7-9 and TRBJ2-3; TRBD1 might be the D (5 bases). There are 14 residues in the CDR3. Deletions cut 8 bases from V and 2 bases from J, with 14 bases between. The germline gives CDR1 SEHNR, CDR2 FQNEAQ (reference sequence). The CDR3 spells CASQSTGYTDTQYF. DNA for the CDR3: TGTGCCAGCCAATCCACAGGATACACAGATACGCAGTATTTT.

At least ten counts were recorded for this clonotype. The rearrangement joins TRBV12-3 or TRBV12-4 to TRBJ2-1; 14 bases agree with TRBD2. V dropped 6 bases and J dropped 3; count of bases not matched to a gene: 7. The CDR3 covers 17 residues. CDR3 DNA sequence: TGTGCCAGCAGCCGGGGACTAGCGGGAGTAGGCTACAATGAGCAGTTCTTC. This gives the protein CASSRGLAGVGYNEQFF.

The V and J genes are TRBV9 and TRBJ1-1; TRBD1 matches at 7 bases. CDR1 is SGDLS and CDR2 is YYNGEE in the germline V gene. The CDR3 sequence is 15 residues long. V gave up 3 bases and J gave up 9 bases; unmatched junction bases: 14. In nucleotides, the CDR3 is TGTGCCAGCAGCGATAAAGGACGACAGGGAGATCAAGCTTTCTTT. Its protein product is CASSDKGRQGDQAFF.

This clonotype was found a few times. The genes are TRBV24-1 and TRBJ2-5; no definite D call. Germline V gene sequence: CDR1 KGHDR, CDR2 SFDVKD. Trimming cost V 3 bases and J 0 bases, with 10 bases left between them. The CDR3 loop spans 15 amino acids. CDR3 residues: CATSDQQQYQETQYF. The CDR3 region has the DNA TGTGCCACCAGTGATCAGCAGCAGTACCAAGAGACCCAGTACTTC.

The chain has TRBV6-6 and TRBJ2-7; D possibly corresponds to TRBD2 (5 bases). Germline CDR1 reads MNHNY; CDR2 reads SVGAGI (reference sequence). The CDR3 is made up of 13 amino acids. The V end was cut by 2 bases, the J end by 2 bases, with 7 bases between. DNA for the CDR3: TGTGCCAGCAGTTACGGGAGCACCTACGAGCAGTACTTC. The encoded protein is CASSYGSTYEQYF.

This chain uses TRBV30 with TRBJ1-1; the match to TRBD1 covers 8 bases. The germline V gene has CDR1 GTSNPN and CDR2 SVGIG (reference sequence). This CDR3 comprises 14 residues. DNA for the CDR3: TGTCTGGCCAAGGACAGGGCCATGAACACTGAAGCTTTCTTT. It specifies CLAKDRAMNTEAFF. Complete variable domain (other parts from reference TRBV30 and TRBJ1-1): SQTIHQWPATLVQPVGSPLSLECTVEGTSNPNLYWYRQAAGRGLQLLFYSVGIGQISSEVPQNLSASRPQDRQFILSSKKLLLSDSGFYLCLAKDRAMNTEAFFGQGTRLTVV.

This chain uses TRBV20-1 with TRBJ2-1, with 7 bases lining up with TRBD2. The V and J ends lost 7 bases and 4 bases, in that order; junction bases with no gene match: 10. CDR1 and CDR2 from the germline V gene are DFQATT and SNEGSKA (reference sequence). The CDR3 extends over 14 amino acids. CDR3 sequence reads: CSVPGGFAYNEQFF. The CDR3 DNA reads as TGCAGTGTCCCCGGGGGGTTTGCTTACAATGAGCAGTTCTTC.

V is TRBV18 and J is TRBJ1-2; D gene ambiguous. This CDR3 contains 15 residues. Germline CDR1 reads KGHSH; CDR2 reads LQKENI. The V gene lost 3 bases and the J gene lost 0 bases, with 11 bases spanning the gap. The CDR3 sequence: CASSPGPGPNYGYTF. The CDR3 DNA reads as TGTGCCAGCTCACCGGGCCCCGGCCCTAACTATGGCTACACCTTC.

The chain uses TRBV20-1 and TRBJ1-3; D is uncertain. The CDR3 is 14 amino acids. The V gene's germline CDR1 is DFQATT and CDR2 SNEGSKA (reference sequence). V gave up 1 base and J gave up 0 bases, with 7 bases separating them. CDR3 in amino acids: CSARAAGSGNTIYF. For the CDR3, the DNA is TGCAGTGCTAGAGCGGCAGGCTCTGGAAACACCATATATTTT.

The genes are TRBV12-3 or TRBV12-4 and TRBJ1-2; D is unclear. This CDR3 spans 15 amino acids. Trimming stripped 3 bases from V and 0 bases from J, with 11 bases between. The CDR3 region is CASSFQALTNYGYTF. CDR3 sequence (DNA): TGTGCCAGCAGTTTTCAGGCTCTTACTAACTATGGCTACACCTTC.

This clonotype was seen a handful of times. V gene TRBV14 combines with J gene TRBJ1-1; no reliable D call. This CDR3 contains 16 residues. V was pared by 0 bases and J by 3 bases, with 14 bases between. The germline V gene has CDR1 SGHDN and CDR2 FVKESK. The CDR3 protein is CASSQDVAGSDTEAFF. The DNA of the CDR3 is TGTGCCAGCAGCCAAGATGTAGCGGGGTCGGACACTGAAGCTTTCTTT.

V usage is TRBV6-2 or TRBV6-3 and J usage is TRBJ1-2; D might be TRBD1 (6 bases). Germline V gene sequence: CDR1 MNHEY, CDR2 SVGEGT. V lost 7 bases and J lost 7, with 19 bases in between. This CDR3 spans 14 amino acids. CDR3 DNA: TGTGCCAGCACCTCCGCCGGCAGGGGAGGTGGCTACACCTTC. This codes for CASTSAGRGGGYTF.

The chain joins TRBV9 to TRBJ2-2; D call uncertain. The CDR3 totals 12 residues. Trimming shortened V by 6 bases and J by 2 bases, and 5 bases separated the two germline ends. Germline CDR1 is SGDLS and CDR2 is YYNGEE. The chain's CDR3 is CASTPNTGELFF. The CDR3 DNA reads TGTGCCAGCACTCCCAACACCGGGGAGCTGTTTTTT.

The rearrangement uses TRBV7-2 and TRBJ2-1; D perhaps matches TRBD2 (5 bases). The CDR3 sequence is 15 residues long. Germline V gives CDR1 SGHTA, CDR2 FQGNSA. Trimming removed 4 bases from V and 10 bases from J, with 20 bases in between. CDR3 loop: CASSSQLSGRGEQFF. In DNA, the CDR3 is TGTGCCAGCAGCTCCCAGTTGAGCGGTCGAGGGGAGCAGTTCTTC.

This clonotype has more than one count but fewer than ten. V is TRBV29-1 and J is TRBJ1-5; 7 bases fit TRBD1. Trimming at V came to 8 bases and at J to 0 bases, leaving 7 bases not matched to a gene. The CDR3 loop spans 14 amino acids. The germline V gene has CDR1 SQVTM and CDR2 ANQGSEA. CDR3 region: CSIKTGNSNQPQHF. CDR3 DNA sequence: TGCAGCATTAAGACAGGGAATAGCAATCAGCCCCAGCATTTT.

The chain employs TRBV15 and TRBJ1-2; D not resolved. The CDR3 totals 13 residues. The ends were cut back, 4 bases at V and 4 bases at J, with 10 bases in the middle. The germline gives CDR1 LNHNV, CDR2 YYDKDF (reference sequence). CDR3 nucleotides: TGTGCCACCAGCACAGGCGCCGGCTATGGCTACACCTTC. Translating gives CATSTGAGYGYTF.

The gene calls are TRBV6-6 and TRBJ2-7; TRBD1 agrees at 12 bases. The CDR3 contains 15 residues. CDR1 and CDR2 (germline): MNHNY, SVGAGI (reference sequence). The V segment lost 0 bases and the J segment 6 bases; nucleotides outside the gene matches: 3. The CDR3 DNA reads as TGTGCCAGCAGTTACTCAGGGACAGGGGGCGCCGAGCAGTACTTC. Translated, it gives CASSYSGTGGAEQYF.

This chain uses TRBV12-3 or TRBV12-4 with TRBJ1-1; D is ambiguous. This CDR3 is built from 12 residues. V dropped 1 base and J dropped 11 bases, with 11 bases sitting between them. CDR3 in DNA: TGTGCCAGCAGTTTAGGTGGGTTGGTCGCTTTCTTT. As protein: CASSLGGLVAFF.